Listed here are 2 T cell receptor beta chains from one sample, sequenced in a study of T-cell memory formation after mild COVID-19. Each CDR3 protein is one row after TCRdb ran MiXCR on the 5' RACE reads. The sample includes approximately 5,000 distinct CDR3 sequences, less than 30% seen only once; the top ten take less than 2.5%. Material for sequencing was PBMCs or a T cell subset sorted from them (not recorded which). Receptor source: an adult who had mild COVID-19 (a few samples of this study predate the infection). Cell type and time point are not known.

By frequency in the sample, this clonotype is medium-sized (0.01 to 0.1%). In DNA form, the CDR3 reads TGCGCCAGCAGCCAAGATGGACAGGGGGCCAAAAACATTCAGTACTTC. Its protein product is CASSQDGQGAKNIQYF. The chain employs TRBV4-1 and TRBJ2-4, with 9 positions matching TRBD1. The CDR3 loop spans 16 amino acids. With V trimmed by 0 bases and J by 1 base, 1 base remained unmatched. The germline V gene encodes CDR1 MGHRA and CDR2 YSYEKL.

This clonotype was counted many times. V gene TRBV6-5 combines with J gene TRBJ1-2, with D uncertain. Germline lookup yields CDR1 MNHEY and CDR2 SVGAGI. The CDR3 runs to 12 residues. Trimming removed 3 bases from V and 7 bases from J, with 9 bases in between. The CDR3 bases are TGTGCCAGCAGTTATGGGGTGGGTGGCTACACCTTC. It specifies CASSYGVGGYTF.